These T cell receptor beta chains were read from a single sample in a study of T cell responses to AZD1222 COVID-19 vaccine. Clones were read by immunoSEQ multiplex PCR, and TCRdb kept only the in-frame ones, dropping some. The sample lists around 89,000 clones, about 88% occurring once. The sample consisted of peripheral blood, taken 28 days after the second AZD1222 dose. The origin of the receptors is an adult who received the AZD1222 COVID-19 vaccine. Both conserved end residues are part of each CDR3. Fields, in order: V gene, clone size, J gene, D gene, CDR3 DNA, CDR3 protein. D genes are given only for firm matches. Clone size is stated in some rows and not others, as once, few, many or a class when expanded.

TRBV7-6	.	TRBJ1-1	.	TGTGCCAGCAGCTTAGAAACCGGGGGATCGACTGAAGCTTTCTTT	CASSLETGGSTEAFF
TRBV5-1	.	TRBJ2-3	TRBD2	TGCGCCAGCAGCTTGGGACTAGCAGCCCCCACAGATACGCAGTATTTT	CASSLGLAAPTDTQYF
TRBV2	.	TRBJ1-4	TRBD1	TGTGCCAGCAGTGATGGGACAGGGAGTGAAAAACTGTTTTTT	CASSDGTGSEKLFF
TRBV13	.	TRBJ1-1	.	TGTGCCAGTGGGTCCACTCTTATACCTGAAGCTTTCTTT	CASGSTLIPEAFF
TRBV27	.	TRBJ1-2	.	TGTGCCAGCAGTTTTAGGGGAGGTAACTATGGCTACACCTTC	CASSFRGGNYGYTF
TRBV2	.	TRBJ1-3	.	TGTGCCATCCTAGCGTGGACTTCTGGAAACACCATATATTTT	CAILAWTSGNTIYF
TRBV5-1	.	TRBJ2-7	.	TGCGCCAGCAGCTTGGCCGGAACTGGACCTACCTACGAGCAGTACTTC	CASSLAGTGPTYEQYF
TRBV27	.	TRBJ1-6	.	TGTGCCAGCACCCCCCAACGGGGGGGATCACCCCTCCACTTT	CASTPQRGGSPLHF
TRBV20-1	.	TRBJ2-4	.	TGCAGTGCTAGTAACTTCGGCGGGCTTCTAGCCAAAAACATTCAGTACTTC	CSASNFGGLLAKNIQYF
TRBV2	once	TRBJ1-2	TRBD1	TGTGCCAGAATGGTCCGGGACAGCCTCCTGGGCTACACCTTC	CARMVRDSLLGYTF
TRBV25-1	.	TRBJ1-4	.	TGTGCCAGCAGTGGGTTCAGGGGAACTAATGAAAAACTGTTTTTT	CASSGFRGTNEKLFF
TRBV5-1	.	TRBJ2-3	.	TGCGCCAGCAGCTTGGGTATGACTAGTGGGCCTTCGGGCATGGATACGCAGTATTTT	CASSLGMTSGPSGMDTQYF